This T cell receptor beta chain was found in a study of cytomegalovirus exposure and HLA in healthy donors. Across the study: Assignment to the Caucasian-associated ancestry cluster applied to roughly 80% of the 300 to 500 genotyped donors.

CDR3 size: 19 residues. V lost 5 bases, J lost 5 bases, and 19 bases stayed unmatched. The V gene's germline CDR1 is SEHNR and CDR2 FQNEAQ (reference sequence). Primers for the PCR totalled 60 Vbeta and 13 Jbeta. Method: immunoSEQ multiplex PCR; TCRdb's copy keeps in-frame clones and lacks some. The sample records 150,000 to 200,000 clones, 81% being singletons. Sequencing used PBMCs. This chain uses TRBV7-9 with TRBJ2-5; 11 nucleotides agree with TRBD2. The receptor comes from a man aged 18 to 30 in good health and CMV-seronegative. The CDR3 here is CASSPPRFSGRAGEETQYF. CDR3 sequence (DNA): TGTGCCAGCAGCCCCCCCCGTTTTAGCGGGAGGGCCGGGGAGGAGACCCAGTACTTC.